A selection of T cell receptor beta chains follows, all from one sample in a study of beta chain features in type 1 diabetes. The repertoire was sequenced with immunoSEQ multiplex PCR; TCRdb's copy has only in-frame clones and lacks some. In the table there are fewer than 200,000 clones, less than 9.5% of which are singletons. Source material: central memory CD4+ T cells from blood. The source is a man aged 18 to 30 in good health. CDR3s include the opening cysteine and the closing phenylalanine or tryptophan. D genes are given only for firm matches. Expanded clones are given a class, and other clones once, few, many or no size at all.

j_call,cdr3_length,v_call,clone_size,d_call,cdr3_nt,cdr3_aa
TRBJ2-7,13,TRBV10-3,few,-,TGTGCCATCAGTGACAGACTAACCTACGAGCAGTACTTC,CAISDRLTYEQYF
TRBJ2-2,14,TRBV2,many,TRBD1,TGTGCCAGCACTAAGACAGGGGCCACCGGGGAGCTGTTTTTT,CASTKTGATGELFF
TRBJ1-5,15,TRBV4-2,few,TRBD1,TGTGCCAGCAGCCAAGATCCCAGGGGGCATCAGCCCCAGCATTTT,CASSQDPRGHQPQHF
TRBJ2-1,19,TRBV5-4,-,TRBD1,TGTGCCAGCAGCTTTTACCCGGGACAGGGGGCGGTCTCCTACAATGAGCAGTTCTTC,CASSFYPGQGAVSYNEQFF
TRBJ2-7,15,TRBV30,-,TRBD1,TGTGCCTGGAACTCGGACAGGGCGTTCTCCTACGAGCAGTACTTC,CAWNSDRAFSYEQYF
TRBJ1-3,15,TRBV5-1,-,-,TGCGCCAGCAGCTTGGCCGGTATCTCTGGAAACACCATATATTTT,CASSLAGISGNTIYF
TRBJ1-3,15,TRBV7-2,few,TRBD1,TGTGCCAGCAGCCCTTGGACAGGGAGCGGAAACACCATATATTTT,CASSPWTGSGNTIYF
TRBJ2-3,13,TRBV5-4,-,-,TGTGCCAGCAGCTTGGACCAGGGGGATACGCAGTATTTT,CASSLDQGDTQYF
TRBJ2-7,14,TRBV5-1,-,TRBD2,TGCGCCAGCAGCCCAAGCGGGGGGTTACACGAGCAGTACTTC,CASSPSGGLHEQYF
TRBJ1-2,15,TRBV5-1,few,-,TGCGCCAGCAGCTTGGGGACGGGGGGTAACTATGGCTACACCTTC,CASSLGTGGNYGYTF
TRBJ2-1,17,TRBV7-2,-,-,TGTGCCAGCAGCCCGCACTCAGGGGTTAGAAGGGCCAATGAGCAGTTCTTC,CASSPHSGVRRANEQFF
TRBJ1-4,15,TRBV7-2,-,TRBD1,TGTGCCAGCAGCGCACAGGGGAACCGTAATGAAAAACTGTTTTTT,CASSAQGNRNEKLFF
TRBJ2-7,14,TRBV4-3,few,-,TGCGCCAGCAGCCCTCAACAGGGACCCTACGAGCAGTACTTC,CASSPQQGPYEQYF
TRBJ2-4,17,TRBV11-2,-,TRBD1,TGTGCCAGCAGCTTCACCGCCGGGACAGGGCCAAAAAACATTCAGTACTTC,CASSFTAGTGPKNIQYF
TRBJ2-3,12,TRBV12-5,-,-,TGTGCTAGTGGCCGGGACACAGATACGCAGTATTTT,CASGRDTDTQYF
TRBJ1-1,15,TRBV15,many,-,TGTGCCACCAGCAGCCCGCCGGGGAGGGGCACTGAAGCTTTCTTT,CATSSPPGRGTEAFF
TRBJ2-5,13,TRBV29-1,many,TRBD1,TGCAGCGTTCTTGAGACAGGGATAGAGACCCAGTACTTC,CSVLETGIETQYF
TRBJ2-2,17,TRBV7-2,few,TRBD2,TGTGCCAGCAGCGCGGCCCGGACTAGCGGGAGACCCGGGGAGCTGTTTTTT,CASSAARTSGRPGELFF
TRBJ2-2,14,TRBV7-2,few,TRBD1,TGTGCCAGCAGCGAAGACAGGGGAGCCGGGGAGCTGTTTTTT,CASSEDRGAGELFF
TRBJ1-1,14,TRBV11-3,-,TRBD1,TGTGCCAGCAGCTACGGACAGGGGAACACTGAAGCTTTCTTT,CASSYGQGNTEAFF
TRBJ1-4,11,TRBV6-5,-,-,TGTGCCAGTCTGGGGGGGGGAAAACTGTTTTTT,CASLGGGKLFF
TRBJ1-3,15,TRBV18,few,TRBD1,TGTGCCAGCTCACCGGACAGGAACTCTGGAAACACCATATATTTT,CASSPDRNSGNTIYF
TRBJ1-5,13,TRBV30,-,TRBD1,TGTGCCTGGGGCCGGGACAGCTATCAGCCCCAGCATTTT,CAWGRDSYQPQHF
TRBJ1-3,14,TRBV29-1,-,-,TGCAGCGCCCGGCCAGGGACACCTGGAAACACCATATATTTT,CSARPGTPGNTIYF
TRBJ2-1,12,TRBV5-4,many,-,TGTGCCAGCACGGCTGGGAGGAATGAGCAGTTCTTC,CASTAGRNEQFF
TRBJ1-5,13,TRBV7-9,few,-,TGTGCCAGCAGCTCGGGGAGCAATCAGCCCCAGCATTTT,CASSSGSNQPQHF
TRBJ2-3,13,TRBV7-2,few,-,TGTGCCAGCAGCTCCCTGCCAGGGGTTACGCAGTATTTT,CASSSLPGVTQYF
TRBJ2-1,14,TRBV28,many,TRBD2,TGTGCCAGCGGACGGGGGGGTAGTTACAATGAGCAGTTCTTC,CASGRGGSYNEQFF
TRBJ1-3,16,TRBV18,-,TRBD1,TGTGCCAGCTCACCATCGGGACAGGGTGCTGGAAACACCATATATTTT,CASSPSGQGAGNTIYF
TRBJ1-5,15,TRBV30,many,TRBD1,TGTGCCTGGAGTAAAGTCGACAGGGGCAATCAGCCCCAGCATTTT,CAWSKVDRGNQPQHF
TRBJ1-2,13,TRBV10-3,-,-,TGTGCCATCAGTGAGTCGAACAGCTATGGCTACACCTTC,CAISESNSYGYTF
TRBJ1-3,15,TRBV7-2,-,-,TGTGCCAGCAGCCCGCGGGTCAGCTCTGGAAACACCATATATTTT,CASSPRVSSGNTIYF
TRBJ1-2,16,TRBV19,-,TRBD1,TGTGCCAGTAGTACGGGACAGGCCTCGGCGGGCTATGGCTACACCTTC,CASSTGQASAGYGYTF
TRBJ2-2,17,TRBV21-1,few,-,TGTGCCAGCAGCAAAGCGCTCCTAGCGGGAGGTAACGGGGAGCTGTTTTTT,CASSKALLAGGNGELFF
TRBJ2-2,14,TRBV5-4,many,-,TGTGCCAGCAGCTTGAGTCGGGTGGCCGGGGAGCTGTTTTTT,CASSLSRVAGELFF
TRBJ2-2,14,TRBV29-1,many,TRBD1,TGCAGCGCTGGACAGGGGGCGAACACCGGGGAGCTGTTTTTT,CSAGQGANTGELFF
TRBJ2-3,15,TRBV28,-,TRBD2,TGTGCCAGCAGTTTAACGGGGACTAGGAGATACACGCAGTATTTT,CASSLTGTRRYTQYF
TRBJ2-1,14,TRBV19,-,-,TGTGCCAGTAGTATAGATACAGGTAGGAATGAGCAGTTCTTC,CASSIDTGRNEQFF
TRBJ1-1,15,TRBV4-2,few,-,TGTGCCAGCAGCCAAGTCCCGGTCCGGAACACTGAAGCTTTCTTT,CASSQVPVRNTEAFF
TRBJ1-1,15,TRBV27,-,-,TGTGCCAGCAGTCCGCGACAACACATGAACACTGAAGCTTTCTTT,CASSPRQHMNTEAFF
TRBJ1-2,14,TRBV27,-,TRBD1,TGTGCCAGCAAAAAACAGGGACAGGGCTATGGCTACACCTTC,CASKKQGQGYGYTF
TRBJ2-2,15,TRBV7-3,-,-,TGTGCCAGCAGCCTACGCGCAGGGGTTTCCGGGGAGCTGTTTTTT,CASSLRAGVSGELFF
TRBJ2-7,13,TRBV27,few,-,TGTGCCAGCAGTTCGAGGGCCCCCTACGAGCAGTACTTC,CASSSRAPYEQYF
TRBJ2-7,11,TRBV30,few,-,TGTGCCTGGAGTCCAGGGGCCGAGCAGTACTTC,CAWSPGAEQYF
TRBJ2-1,14,TRBV7-2,few,-,TGTGCCAGCAGCTTAGCGGCTAGTAGCAATGAGCAGTTCTTC,CASSLAASSNEQFF
TRBJ2-5,13,TRBV9,-,TRBD2,TGTGCCAGCAGCGTAGAAGCAGAGACTAGCGCTTACTTC,CASSVEAETSAYF
TRBJ1-1,18,TRBV18,few,-,TGTGCCAGCTCACCAACTAGGGGGGGCGCATCCCCGAACACTGAAGCTTTCTTT,CASSPTRGGASPNTEAFF
TRBJ1-1,15,TRBV19,-,TRBD1,TGTGCCAGTAGTGACCGGGACAGGGGTCGGACTGAAGCTTTCTTT,CASSDRDRGRTEAFF
TRBJ2-3,16,TRBV9,few,TRBD1,TGTGCCAGCAGCGCTTACAGGGGGCAAAGCACAGATACGCAGTATTTT,CASSAYRGQSTDTQYF
TRBJ2-7,14,TRBV5-6,few,TRBD1,TGTGCCAGCAGCTTGACAGGGGGAATCTACGAGCAGTACTTC,CASSLTGGIYEQYF
TRBJ1-1,15,TRBV28,few,TRBD1,TGTGCCAGCAGTCTCCGGGACAGGCAAAACACTGAAGCTTTCTTT,CASSLRDRQNTEAFF
TRBJ1-1,13,TRBV30,few,-,TGTGCCTGGAGTGACAATCTGGGGGGAGCAGCTTTCTTT,CAWSDNLGGAAFF
TRBJ2-1,15,TRBV30,many,-,TGTGCCTGGAGTAGACTGTCGAGCTCCTACAATGAGCAGTTCTTC,CAWSRLSSSYNEQFF
TRBJ2-7,15,TRBV6-6,few,TRBD1,TGTGCCAGCAGTTACTCCAAACAGGGGACGCACGAGCAGTACTTC,CASSYSKQGTHEQYF